This T cell receptor (beta chain) was retrieved from a study of CD4 T cells in relation to SARS-CoV-2 and coronaviruses. Study in general: Crossreactive spike epitopes shared across donors were mapped to their HLA restriction. Whole-study results and caveats: Compared with monoreactive clones, crossreactive clones showed significantly weaker SARS-CoV-2 expansion. Crossreactivity was assessed only for spike protein, not other viral proteins. No donor gave both pre-pandemic and post-infection samples.

Per germline, CDR1 SGHTA and CDR2 FQGTGA. CDR3 size: 16 residues. J gave up 7 bases and V 2 bases, and 8 bases lay outside the gene matches. CD4+ T cells from unexposed donors were obtained before the COVID-19 pandemic (2011-2018). Libraries were prepared by immunoSEQ multiplex PCR; TCRdb keeps only in-frame clonotypes and omits some of them. Of around 69,000 clones in the sample, about 94% were seen once. On this clone: Its specificity is unknown.

V gene TRBV7-3 combines with J gene TRBJ2-1; 10 bases agree with TRBD2. This receptor was identified in a human donor in good health. Source material: naive CD4+ T cells from PBMCs. Subset denoted: naive CD4+ T cells isolated by negative enrichment. In DNA, the CDR3 is TGTGCCAGCAGCTTATCGCTTAGCGGGAGGTTGAATGAGCAGTTCTTC. It specifies CASSLSLSGRLNEQFF.